These T cell receptor beta chains were read from a single sample in a study of pediatric ulcerative colitis. Only in-frame clones appear in the TCRdb table, and some are missing; sequencing was by immunoSEQ multiplex PCR. The sample shows some 35,000 clones, about 81% of them seen only once. Source material: gut tissue. These receptor sequences come from a boy between 10 and 17 years old with mild ulcerative colitis. Each CDR3 is given with its conserved first and last residue. A D gene is named only where the DNA matches it firmly. The listing skips clone size in some rows; elsewhere it reads once, few, many or a size class.

clone_size	v_call	j_call	d_call	cdr3_length	cdr3_aa	cdr3_nt
.	TRBV4-1	TRBJ2-3	.	16	CASSHRAGLGTDTQYF	TGCGCCAGCAGCCACAGAGCGGGTCTAGGCACAGATACGCAGTATTTT
.	TRBV5-6	TRBJ1-2	.	15	CASSLGAGEVYGYTF	TGTGCCAGCAGCTTGGGGGCAGGAGAAGTCTATGGCTACACCTTC
.	TRBV5-8	TRBJ1-2	.	13	CASSLTDPYGYTF	TGTGCCAGCAGCTTGACAGATCCCTATGGCTACACCTTC
.	TRBV12-2	TRBJ1-3	.	18	CASRLARRRDPWGNTIYF	TGTGCAAGTCGCTTAGCCCGACGACGGGACCCATGGGGAAACACCATATATTTT
.	TRBV7-2	TRBJ2-3	.	15	CASSLAAVKTDTQYF	TGTGCCAGCAGCTTAGCGGCAGTTAAAACAGATACGCAGTATTTT
.	TRBV6-1	TRBJ2-7	.	14	CASSLGYASYEQYF	TGTGCCAGCAGCCTCGGTTACGCCTCCTACGAGCAGTACTTC
few	TRBV19	TRBJ1-5	TRBD1	16	CASSMPRTGVDQPQHF	TGTGCCAGTAGTATGCCCCGGACAGGGGTGGATCAGCCCCAGCATTTT
.	TRBV7-2	TRBJ1-5	.	13	CASQQGLNQPQHF	TGTGCCAGCCAACAGGGCCTGAATCAGCCCCAGCATTTT
.	TRBV7-8	TRBJ1-3	.	17	CASSLVGQGLSGNTIYF	TGTGCCAGCAGCTTAGTGGGTCAGGGGCTATCTGGAAACACCATATATTTT
.	TRBV9	TRBJ2-1	.	14	CASSSRGSYNEQFF	TGTGCCAGCAGCTCACGGGGGTCCTACAATGAGCAGTTCTTC
.	TRBV27	TRBJ2-7	.	15	CASSLLPLRLYEQYF	TGTGCCAGCAGTTTATTGCCCCTCCGCCTATACGAGCAGTACTTC
.	TRBV6-1	TRBJ2-1	.	12	CASSEGRPGRFF	TGTGCCAGCAGTGAAGGAAGGCCAGGACGGTTCTTC
.	TRBV7-9	TRBJ1-2	TRBD1	16	CASSLIGQGGLDGYTF	TGTGCCAGCAGCCTTATTGGACAGGGAGGTTTAGATGGCTACACCTTC
.	TRBV4-2	TRBJ1-5	.	16	CASSQDSKGGNQPQHF	TGTGCTAGCAGCCAAGATTCGAAGGGCGGCAATCAGCCCCAGCATTTT
.	TRBV19	TRBJ1-1	.	15	CASSIIHPLRTEAFF	TGTGCCAGTAGTATTATACACCCACTACGCACTGAAGCTTTCTTT
.	TRBV5-1	TRBJ1-2	.	14	CASSARDTNYGYTF	TGCGCCAGCAGCGCCAGGGACACTAACTATGGCTACACCTTC
.	TRBV18	TRBJ1-2	TRBD1	15	CASSPRQGDYDGYTF	TGTGCCAGCTCACCAAGACAGGGGGATTATGATGGCTACACCTTC
.	TRBV7-9	TRBJ2-5	.	14	CASSLDRVAATQYF	TGTGCCAGCAGCTTAGACAGGGTGGCGGCCACCCAGTACTTC
.	TRBV20-1	TRBJ1-1	.	11	CSARMYTEAFF	TGCAGTGCTAGAATGTACACTGAAGCTTTCTTT